This TCR beta chain originates from a study of T cell repertoires in ileal Crohn's disease. Across the whole study: At surgery, under 40% of patients smoked, with median disease duration about eight years. Every patient was operated on for stricturing (approximately 60%) or penetrating (39%) complications. The study, taken as a whole, reports: Clonal expansions were more frequent in active smokers than non-smokers at surgery.

With 2 bases clipped from V and 5 bases from J, the junction kept 1 base outside the gene matches. This CDR3 comprises 13 residues. The germline CDR1 and CDR2 sequences are KGHSH and LQKENI. The sample's time point: neoterminal ileum biopsy at postoperative endoscopy, about 6 months after surgery. Method: immunoSEQ multiplex PCR; TCRdb's copy keeps in-frame clones and lacks some. The sample includes fewer than 2,000 clones, around 83% seen only once; the top ten take roughly 6.6%. With regard to this clone: Its antigen is unidentified.

Sequences were obtained from ileal tissue. This TCR was recovered from an adult with Crohn's disease. The rearrangement uses TRBV18 and TRBJ1-1; TRBD1 agrees at 8 bases. The CDR3 DNA follows: TGTGCCAGCTCACCAACAGGGGGGACTGAAGCTTTCTTT. Translation gives CASSPTGGTEAFF.